The clone carrying this T cell receptor beta chain was counted once. What it binds is unknown. These data come from a study of cytomegalovirus exposure and HLA in healthy donors. Broader study findings: An analysis done earlier found most TCR beta V segments productive about 90% or about 30% of the time. The study designated 160 or so TCR beta chains cytomegalovirus-associated.

This CDR3 region has 16 residues. Trimming took 0 bases from V and 1 from J, leaving 10 bases between them. Germline assignment: CDR1 SGHNT and CDR2 YYREEE (reference sequence). Researchers ran the PCR with 60 Vbeta and 13 Jbeta primers. Sequencing was performed with immunoSEQ multiplex PCR; in TCRdb, only in-frame clones are kept and a portion is missing. Altogether more than 90,000 clones are present, about three quarters being singletons, with the ten largest covering around 7%. The chain combines TRBV5-4 with TRBJ2-2; no clear D gene. The sample was PBMCs. The origin of this receptor is a man aged 35 to 55 in good health and CMV-seropositive. CDR3 DNA: TGTGCCAGCAGCTTGGCTTCCGGGTTGAACACCGGGGAGCTGTTTTTT. This gives the protein CASSLASGLNTGELFF.